This entry is about one T cell receptor beta chain. No antigen is known for it. No much larger clone exists at a distance of one base, and base qualities are not known. Receptors were amplified or captured by the immunoSEQ multiplex PCR assay. Rearranged TCR beta chain sequences were amplified using the hsTCRB Kit according to the manufacturer's protocol. TCRB libraries were sequenced on an Illumina MiSeq. The authors' pipeline ran thus. The kit vendor's proprietary platform handled demultiplexing, trimming and gene mapping. This immuneACCESS table, as held by TCRdb, lists in-frame sequences with V and J called but not all clones. Of the missing ones, under half trace to an unresolved V gene in checked studies; the others have no known cause. From that table come the V and J calls and clone size; the DNA was used to work out D and trimming. The sample records about 53,000 clones, 82% of which are singletons. Approximately 3% of the sample belongs to the ten largest clones.

This entry comes from a study of a mutant IDH1 vaccine in newly diagnosed glioma (dated by TCRdb to about 2021). Context from the whole study: Patients were given eight vaccinations, in weeks 1, 3, 5, 7, 11, 15, 19 and 23, which matched visits V03 through V10. For exploratory analyses, around 26 treated patients had longitudinal TCRB deep sequencing done wherever samples were available. Prior to enrollment, patients had been given standard therapy consisting of radiotherapy alone, temozolomide alone, or radiochemotherapy with temozolomide, with the combination given to most patients. Vaccination was initiated 4-6 weeks after radiotherapy alone, or concurrently with temozolomide cycles in the chemotherapy-containing groups. Of the 25 to 35 treated patients, about 62% were male and 37.5% were female, and a mean age of roughly 40 years was recorded. Six visits were used for peripheral blood collection: V03 (baseline), V05, V07, V10, V12 and V13.

V is reduced by 5 bases and J by 9 bases, leaving a spacing of 23 bases between them. From cysteine to phenylalanine, the CDR3 is 16 amino acids long. Solely the CDR3 DNA is kept, with 48 bases framed from the first base. From a lookup of the germline V gene (reference sequence), CDR1 and CDR2 are LNHDA and SQIVND. The time point label corresponds to: week 5, during vaccination. A 20-mer mutant IDH1 peptide at 300 micrograms in Montanide made up each vaccine dose, which was injected subcutaneously together with topical imiquimod. The donors had newly diagnosed IDH1-mutant astrocytomas of WHO grade 3 or 4 that showed loss of nuclear ATRX. The samples were drawn from NOA16, a multicentre, single-arm, open-label phase I trial in Germany that tested a mutant IDH1 peptide vaccine in humans for the first time. Genomic DNA for TCRB sequencing was isolated from EDTA blood with the DNeasy Blood and Tissue Kit.

What the work shows at the level of the full study, not this receptor alone: The authors noted that analyses of patient blood samples could not be reproduced because of sample limitations. PBMC samples for TCRB deep sequencing were selected based on availability. Vaccine-induced immune responses across multiple MHC alleles were detected in approximately 93% of patients. Pseudoprogression seemed to be unrelated to changes in the top peripheral T cell clonotypes found by TCRB sequencing.

The clonotype was recovered from a woman aged 18-29 years with glioma. Some clones in this sample may be carry-over from other donors' samples. The sample consisted of PBMCs, taken from a glioma patient whose treatment included an IDH1 peptide vaccine. The chain links TRBV19 with TRBJ1-5, and possibly TRBD1, on 5 matching bases. The DNA sequence follows: TGTGCCAGTAGTCCCCTAAAGGGGCGGCCGGGGTGGCCCCAGCATTTT. Its translation reads: CASSPLKGRPGWPQHF.